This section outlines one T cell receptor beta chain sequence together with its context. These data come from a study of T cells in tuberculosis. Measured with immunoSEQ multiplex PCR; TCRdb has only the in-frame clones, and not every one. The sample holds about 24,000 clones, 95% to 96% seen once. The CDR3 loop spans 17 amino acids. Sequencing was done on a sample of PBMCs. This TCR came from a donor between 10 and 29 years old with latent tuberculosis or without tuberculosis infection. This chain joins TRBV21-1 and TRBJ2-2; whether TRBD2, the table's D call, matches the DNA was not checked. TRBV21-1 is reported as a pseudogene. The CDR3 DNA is TGTGCCAGCAGCAAAGGTAACCAGCGGGGCTTCGCCGGGGAGCTGTTTTTT. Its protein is CASSKGNQRGFAGELFF.